One TCR beta chain is described in this entry. This entry comes from a study of T cells in narcolepsy. TCRdb's copy holds only in-frame clones and misses some; the assay was immunoSEQ multiplex PCR. The sample records about 32,000 clones, around 83% being singletons. V trimming: 6 bases; J trimming: 1 base; junction bases outside the gene matches: 9. This CDR3 spans 16 amino acids. The germline V gene encodes CDR1 SGHVS and CDR2 FQNEAQ. The sequence came from a human donor in good health. The J gene is TRBJ2-5, the V gene TRBV7-8, with TRBD2 matching 9 bases. Sequencing was carried out using memory (CD45RA-) CD4+ T cells from blood. CDR3 sequence: CASSQAGSGGQETQYF. CDR3 nucleotides: TGTGCCAGCAGTCAAGCGGGTAGCGGGGGCCAAGAGACCCAGTACTTC.